A single sample gave rise to the 27 T cell receptor beta chains below, sequenced in a study of cytomegalovirus exposure and HLA in healthy donors. The PCR was carried out with 60 Vbeta primers and 13 Jbeta primers. Libraries were prepared by immunoSEQ multiplex PCR; TCRdb keeps only in-frame clonotypes and omits some of them. The sample has roughly 180,000 clones, approximately 72% seen once. The sequenced sample was PBMCs. Receptors were obtained from a female donor in good health and CMV-seronegative.

The gene calls are TRBV14 and TRBJ1-6; 10 nucleotides agree with TRBD1. Trimming took 4 bases from V and 7 from J; bases not matched to a gene: 4. The CDR3 spans 15 residues. The germline CDR1 and CDR2 sequences are SGHDN and FVKESK. The CDR3 is CASSLWDRGNSPLHF. CDR3 DNA: TGTGCCAGCAGCCTATGGGACAGGGGAAATTCACCCCTCCACTTT. Supplemented by reference TRBV14 and TRBJ1-6, the full variable domain reads EAGVTQFPSHSVIEKGQTVTLRCDPISGHDNLYWYRRVMGKEIKFLLHFVKESKQDESGMPNNRFLAERTGGTYSTLKVQPAELEDSGVYFCASSLWDRGNSPLHFGNGTRLTVT.

The chain employs TRBV4-3 and TRBJ2-7, with a weak D call TRBD2 (5 bases). The CDR3 is made up of 15 amino acids. CDR1 is LGHNA and CDR2 is YSLEER in the germline V gene. Trimming shortened V by 0 bases and J by 3 bases, and 12 bases separated the two germline ends. The CDR3 DNA sequence: TGCGCCAGCAGCCAAGAAGTTGCTCGGGGCTACGAGCAGTACTTC. Translating it yields CASSQEVARGYEQYF.

The chain joins TRBV28 to TRBJ1-1, with 8 bases identical to TRBD1. Trimming removed 6 bases from V and 0 bases from J; junction bases left unmatched: 15. The CDR3 spans 18 residues. CDR1 is MDHEN, CDR2 SYDVKM, per germline. The CDR3 nucleotides are TGTGCCAGCAGCCGGGACAGGTACTCTTACGGGCTGAACACTGAAGCTTTCTTT. This codes for CASSRDRYSYGLNTEAFF.

This rearrangement joins TRBV7-2 to TRBJ1-1; D is perhaps TRBD1 (5 bases). The CDR3 is 17 residues long. Trimming took off 5 bases at V and 0 bases at J, with 19 bases between the two ends. Germline V gene data show CDR1 as SGHTA and CDR2 as FQGNSA. The DNA of the CDR3 is TGTGCCAGCAGCCGGGGGGGAGAAGTCATCATGAACACTGAAGCTTTCTTT. Protein sequence: CASSRGGEVIMNTEAFF. The full variable domain, with the rest looked up from reference TRBV7-2 and TRBJ1-1, is GAGVSQSPSNKVTEKGKDVELRCDPISGHTALYWYRQSLGQGLEFLIYFQGNSAPDKSGLPSDRFSAERTGGSVSTLTIQRTQQEDSAVYLCASSRGGEVIMNTEAFFGQGTRLTVV.

The rearrangement links TRBV7-2 to TRBJ2-3; D remains ambiguous. CDR1 and CDR2 from the germline V gene are SGHTA and FQGNSA. This CDR3 region has 13 residues. V shed 5 bases and J shed 5 bases, with 11 bases lying between them. The CDR3 here is CASSGLGVDTQYF. The CDR3 coding sequence is TGTGCCAGCAGCGGCCTAGGTGTAGATACGCAGTATTTT.

The V gene is TRBV19, the J gene TRBJ2-1; 14 bases align to TRBD2. There are 18 residues in the CDR3. CDR1 and CDR2 (germline): LNHDA, SQIVND (reference sequence). Trimming removed 6 bases from V and 8 bases from J; junction bases left unmatched: 15. The CDR3, as DNA: TGTGCCAGTAGACGGTCTGTCGGTGGGACTAGCGGGAGCTATGAGCAGTTCTTC. It translates to CASRRSVGGTSGSYEQFF.

The chain links TRBV5-1 to TRBJ1-1; TRBD1 might be the D (5 bases). Trimming shortened V by 2 bases and J by 4 bases, and 12 bases separated the two germline ends. CDR3 length: 14 amino acids. Per germline, CDR1 SGHRS and CDR2 YFSETQ. As DNA, the CDR3 is TGCGCCAGCAGCTTACGGCAGGGCGGCACTGAAGCTTTCTTT. Amino acids: CASSLRQGGTEAFF. Filled out from reference TRBV5-1 and TRBJ1-1, the complete variable domain reads KAGVTQTPRYLIKTRGQQVTLSCSPISGHRSVSWYQQTPGQGLQFLFEYFSETQRNKGNFPGRFSGRQFSNSRSEMNVSTLELGDSALYLCASSLRQGGTEAFFGQGTRLTVV.

This chain joins TRBV4-3 and TRBJ2-7; 10 nucleotides align to TRBD2. The CDR3 has 16 residues. V was clipped by 3 bases and J by 2 bases; unmatched bases: 7. Germline-derived CDR1 and CDR2 are LGHNA and YSLEER. As DNA, the CDR3 is TGCGCCAGCAGCCATGCAACTAGCGGGGTTCCCTACGAGCAGTACTTC. The encoded protein is CASSHATSGVPYEQYF.

This chain connects TRBV29-1 to TRBJ1-4, with D possibly being TRBD1 (5 bases). V was cut by 4 bases and J by 3 bases, with 12 bases left in between. This CDR3 contains 14 residues. Germline-derived CDR1 and CDR2 are SQVTM and ANQGSEA. Written as DNA, the CDR3 is TGCAGCGTTGGGGCAGGGTGGGCTAATGAAAAACTGTTTTTT. This encodes CSVGAGWANEKLFF.

The chain employs TRBV6-5 and TRBJ1-5; D unclear. Per the germline V gene, CDR1 is MNHEY and CDR2 is SVGAGI. With 5 bases removed from V and 0 bases from J, the gap between germline ends came to 11 bases. CDR3 length equals 15 residues. The DNA for the CDR3 is TGTGCCAGCAGTCCCCTAACGAATAGCAATCAGCCCCAGCATTTT. This sequence encodes CASSPLTNSNQPQHF.

In the case of this clone: Distinct nucleotide sequences in the sample also encode this CDR3. The rearrangement links TRBV7-3 to TRBJ2-1, with TRBD2 matching over 7 bases. Germline values: CDR1 SGHTA, CDR2 FQGTGA. The CDR3 contains 18 residues. V was clipped by 4 bases and J by 4 bases; unmatched bases: 16. CDR3: CASSSRALGGSGYNEQFF. CDR3 in DNA: TGTGCCAGCAGCTCTAGGGCGTTAGGCGGGAGCGGATACAATGAGCAGTTCTTC.

This clone was seen more than once but under ten times. The gene calls are TRBV4-1 and TRBJ2-3; TRBD2 aligns across 9 bases. J gave up 4 bases and V 4 bases, and 15 bases lay outside the gene matches. The CDR3 covers 18 residues. Germline values: CDR1 MGHRA, CDR2 YSYEKL. The CDR3 nucleotides are TGCGCCAGCAGCCTCCAGAGTGTCCGGCGGGGGGGCTCAGATACGCAGTATTTT. It yields the protein CASSLQSVRRGGSDTQYF.

This clone was seen more than once but under ten times. The V gene is TRBV11-3, the J gene TRBJ2-1, with 13 positions matching TRBD2. Germline lookup yields CDR1 SGHNT and CDR2 YENEEA. This CDR3 comprises 13 residues. J gave up 5 bases and V 9 bases, and 1 base lay outside the gene matches. Here the CDR3 DNA reads TGTGCCAGTGGGACTAGCGGGGACAATGAGCAGTTCTTC. Its protein is CASGTSGDNEQFF.

The chain employs TRBV6-5 and TRBJ2-7; 8 positions match TRBD1. The CDR3 runs to 14 residues. The J segment lost 5 bases and the V segment lost 6 bases, leaving 9 bases of the junction unmatched. From germline, CDR1 is MNHEY and CDR2 SVGAGI. The CDR3 DNA reads TGTGCCAGCAGCGACAGGGGATTAACGGACGAGCAGTACTTC. This codes for CASSDRGLTDEQYF.

The J gene is TRBJ2-3, the V gene TRBV6-1, with TRBD2 as a possible D gene (6 bases). CDR3 length: 14 residues. Trimming stripped 7 bases from V and 0 bases from J, with 11 bases between. The germline gives CDR1 MNHNS, CDR2 SASEGT. The CDR3 DNA follows: TGTGCCAGCAAAACGGGGACTAGCACAGATACGCAGTATTTT. Translated: CASKTGTSTDTQYF.

J is TRBJ2-5 and V is TRBV4-3; D is unclear. CDR3 length: 13 amino acids. Trimming cost V 2 bases and J 5 bases, with 9 bases left between them. CDR1 LGHNA and CDR2 YSLEER come from the germline V gene. The CDR3 here is CASSQYPGETQYF. The CDR3 DNA follows: TGCGCCAGCAGCCAATACCCCGGGGAGACCCAGTACTTC.

The chain uses TRBV4-3 and TRBJ1-2; 9 bases agree with TRBD1. This CDR3 is built from 15 residues. With 4 bases clipped from V and 8 bases from J, the junction kept 11 bases outside the gene matches. The germline gives CDR1 LGHNA, CDR2 YSLEER. This CDR3 is CASSPAGQGMGGYTF. In nucleotides, the CDR3 is TGCGCCAGCAGCCCCGCCGGACAGGGGATGGGCGGCTACACCTTC.

This chain uses TRBV19 with TRBJ1-5; 9 nucleotides agree with TRBD1. This CDR3 region has 15 residues. V shed 10 bases, J shed 4 bases, and the junction held 11 bases outside the gene matches. CDR1 is LNHDA and CDR2 is SQIVND in the germline V gene (reference sequence). CDR3 sequence: CATTRTGEFNQPQHF. Written as DNA, the CDR3 is TGTGCCACTACTCGGACAGGGGAATTTAATCAGCCCCAGCATTTT.

The chain recombines TRBV5-4 with TRBJ1-2; TRBD1 is a possible D gene (5 bases). CDR3 size: 14 residues. Trimming took off 3 bases at V and 4 bases at J, with 13 bases between the two ends. CDR1 and CDR2 from the germline V gene are SGHNT and YYREEE (reference sequence). CDR3 residues: CASSSGGEPYGYTF. The CDR3 DNA reads as TGTGCCAGCAGCTCGGGAGGGGAGCCCTATGGCTACACCTTC.

The rearrangement uses TRBV19 and TRBJ1-5; the D is unclear. The germline V gene encodes CDR1 LNHDA and CDR2 SQIVND (reference sequence). V was pared by 6 bases and J by 2 bases, with 17 bases between. The CDR3 totals 16 residues. As DNA, the CDR3 is TGTGCCAGTAGCCCGGGTCCGGGAGTAGGCAATCAGCCCCAGCATTTT. This sequence encodes CASSPGPGVGNQPQHF.

The V call is TRBV9, the J call TRBJ1-1; tentative D call: TRBD1 (6 bases). Germline V lookup: CDR1 SGDLS, CDR2 YYNGEE. V lost 0 bases to trimming and J lost 1 base, with 22 bases between them. The CDR3 length is 19 residues. In DNA form, the CDR3 reads TGTGCCAGCAGCGTAGGGGGGGGGCGCGGTGTTTATAAGAACACTGAAGCTTTCTTT. Translation gives CASSVGGGRGVYKNTEAFF.

A single count supports this clone. The genes are TRBV10-3 and TRBJ1-6; TRBD1 matches 7 bases. V lost 8 bases to trimming and J lost 8 bases; unmatched junction nucleotides: 3. Germline V CDR1 and CDR2: ENHRY, SYGVKD. This CDR3 comprises 12 residues. The CDR3: CAISTGDSPLHF. CDR3 coding DNA: TGTGCCATCTCAACAGGGGATTCACCCCTCCACTTT.

This chain links TRBV7-9 with TRBJ1-3, with TRBD1 matching 8 bases. J gave up 2 bases and V 5 bases, and 2 bases lay outside the gene matches. The CDR3 is 14 amino acids. Germline loops: CDR1 SEHNR, CDR2 FQNEAQ (reference sequence). The CDR3 protein is CASSLQGAGNTIYF. The DNA of the CDR3 is TGTGCCAGCAGCCTACAGGGGGCTGGAAACACCATATATTTT.

This clone was counted once. The chain joins TRBV27 to TRBJ2-1; 8 nucleotides agree with TRBD2. The germline CDR1 and CDR2 sequences are MNHEY and SMNVEV (reference sequence). This CDR3 has 14 residues. Germline trimming cut 6 bases from V and 10 bases from J; bases unmatched to any gene: 11. The CDR3 DNA reads TGTGCCAGCAGACGGGGACTAGAATTACCCGAGCAGTTCTTC. Amino acid sequence: CASRRGLELPEQFF.

The V call is TRBV9, the J call TRBJ2-1; TRBD2 agrees at 13 bases. The V gene's germline CDR1 is SGDLS and CDR2 YYNGEE. Trimming at V came to 5 bases and at J to 10 bases, leaving 3 bases not matched to a gene. The CDR3 consists of 13 residues. CDR3 amino acids: CASSVLAGGEQFF. The CDR3 nucleotides are TGTGCCAGCAGTGTACTAGCGGGAGGGGAGCAGTTCTTC.

The chain is built from TRBV10-3 and TRBJ2-1; a possible D gene is TRBD1 (6 bases). CDR1 and CDR2 (germline): ENHRY, SYGVKD. This CDR3 is 14 amino acids long. Trimming took off 3 bases at V and 4 bases at J, with 10 bases between the two ends. The CDR3 bases are TGTGCCATCAGTGAAGGGGGTGGATACAATGAGCAGTTCTTC. Translated, it gives CAISEGGGYNEQFF.

The chain joins TRBV29-1 to TRBJ2-7; D perhaps matches TRBD1 (6 bases). Germline V gene data show CDR1 as SQVTM and CDR2 as ANQGSEA. V was clipped by 7 bases and J by 3 bases, with 16 bases between them. This CDR3 comprises 13 residues. CDR3 nucleotides: TGCAGCGCTAGTGACAGGCTTATCTACGAGCAGTACTTC. Protein product: CSASDRLIYEQYF.